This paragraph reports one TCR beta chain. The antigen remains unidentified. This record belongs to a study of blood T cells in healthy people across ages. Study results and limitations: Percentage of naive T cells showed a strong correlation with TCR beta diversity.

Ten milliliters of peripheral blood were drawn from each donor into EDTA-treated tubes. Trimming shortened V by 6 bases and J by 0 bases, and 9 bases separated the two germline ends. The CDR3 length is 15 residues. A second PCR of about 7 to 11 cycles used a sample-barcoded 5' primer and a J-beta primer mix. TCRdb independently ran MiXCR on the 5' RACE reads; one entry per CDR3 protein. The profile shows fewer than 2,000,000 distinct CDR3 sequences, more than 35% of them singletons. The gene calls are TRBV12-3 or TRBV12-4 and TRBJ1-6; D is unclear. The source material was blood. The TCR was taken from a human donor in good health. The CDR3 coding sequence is TGTGCCAGCAGATTCAGTAGCTCCTATAATTCACCCCTCCACTTT. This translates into CASRFSSSYNSPLHF.